This entry lists 21 T cell receptor beta chains sequenced from one sample in a study of T cells in Graves' hyperthyroidism and ophthalmopathy. Amplification of TCR beta CDR3 regions was performed using RNA transcripts as template. A first-round RT-PCR of the TCR CDR3 used the HTBI primer set. TCRdb re-called the multiplex PCR reads through MiXCR, storing one row per CDR3 protein. The table shows a few hundred thousand distinct CDR3 sequences, with approximately 19% occurring only once. Source material: blood. The source of these receptors is a young woman with Graves' hyperthyroidism.

V usage is TRBV20-1 and J usage is TRBJ1-2, with D tentatively TRBD1 (6 bases). CDR3 length equals 12 residues. Germline CDR1 and CDR2: DFQATT and SNEGSKA (reference sequence). With 6 bases removed from V and 7 bases from J, the gap between germline ends came to 15 bases. CDR3 sequence: CSAIAGAIGYTF. CDR3 nucleotides: TGCAGTGCCATAGCGGGGGCAATTGGCTACACCTTC.

This clonotype has ten or more counts. The gene calls are TRBV28 and TRBJ1-2, with TRBD1 matching 11 bases. This CDR3 spans 14 amino acids. Trimming removed 5 bases from V and 4 bases from J; junction bases left unmatched: 3. Germline CDR1 is MDHEN and CDR2 is SYDVKM. The CDR3 DNA sequence: TGTGCCAGCAGTCTGGGACAGGGGGTCTATGGCTACACCTTC. Protein sequence: CASSLGQGVYGYTF.

This clonotype was counted ten times or more. V gene TRBV10-3 combines with J gene TRBJ2-5, with D possibly being TRBD1 or TRBD2 (6 bases each). V dropped 6 bases and J dropped 5 bases, with 16 bases sitting between them. The CDR3 is 14 residues long. Germline V gene lookup returns CDR1 ENHRY and CDR2 SYGVKD. CDR3 nucleotides: TGTGCCATCAGCGGCTTTGGGGGGCCTGAGACCCAGTACTTC. Translating gives CAISGFGGPETQYF.

Here the CDR3 reads CASSFAQGGTGELFF. In nucleotides, the CDR3 is TGCGCCAGCAGCTTTGCCCAGGGGGGCACCGGGGAGCTGTTTTTT. The V and J genes are TRBV5-1 and TRBJ2-2; tentative D call: TRBD1 (7 bases). V lost 2 bases to trimming and J lost 4 bases, with 12 bases between them. CDR1 is SGHRS and CDR2 is YFSETQ in the germline V gene. CDR3 length: 15 residues.

The genes are TRBV11-1 and TRBJ1-1; no clear D. This CDR3 contains 12 residues. From germline, CDR1 is SGHAT and CDR2 FQDESV (reference sequence). V was shortened by 5 bases and J by 1 base, with 5 bases between the two germline ends. CDR3 loop: CASSVPNTEAFF. The CDR3, as DNA: TGTGCCAGCAGCGTCCCGAACACTGAAGCTTTCTTT.

This clonotype has ten or more counts. The chain has TRBV5-6 and TRBJ2-2; perhaps TRBD2 as D (5 bases). Per the germline V gene, CDR1 is SGHDT and CDR2 is YYEEEE. V dropped 5 bases and J dropped 5 bases, with 13 bases sitting between them. The CDR3 spans 14 residues. The CDR3 loop reads CASRTNGLTGELFF. The CDR3 nucleotides read TGTGCCAGCAGGACGAACGGACTTACCGGGGAGCTGTTTTTT.

This clonotype was picked up many times. The J gene is TRBJ2-5, the V gene TRBV28; TRBD2 is a possible D gene (6 bases). Trimming removed 5 bases at V and 1 base at J, with 14 bases between. This CDR3 is 15 amino acids long. Germline CDR1 reads MDHEN; CDR2 reads SYDVKM. The CDR3 DNA reads as TGTGCCAGCAGTGGAGGCTCGGAGGGCCAAGAGACCCAGTACTTC. Translating it yields CASSGGSEGQETQYF.

This clonotype has ten or more counts. The J gene is TRBJ2-7, the V gene TRBV6-1, with D maybe TRBD2 (6 bases). CDR1 and CDR2 (germline): MNHNS, SASEGT. The CDR3 consists of 14 residues. V gave up 2 bases and J gave up 6 bases, with 14 bases separating them. As DNA, the CDR3 is TGTGCCAGCAGTGAATTGGGGACCGGGAGCGAGCAGTACTTC. Its protein product is CASSELGTGSEQYF.

At least ten counts were recorded for this clonotype. The chain links TRBV11-2 to TRBJ1-1, with no clear D. Per germline, CDR1 SGHAT and CDR2 FQNNGV. CDR3 length: 15 amino acids. Trimming left V 3 bases short and J 1 base short, with 12 bases between. The CDR3, as DNA: TGTGCCAGCAGCTTTCCGATGCGAGGGAACACTGAAGCTTTCTTT. Translating gives CASSFPMRGNTEAFF.

There are many counts of this clonotype. This chain joins TRBV15 and TRBJ1-2; D is ambiguous. Germline V gene lookup returns CDR1 LNHNV and CDR2 YYDKDF (reference sequence). CDR3 length: 16 amino acids. Trimming stripped 0 bases from V and 7 bases from J, with 18 bases between. The CDR3 is CATSRDRSLSRIGYTF. CDR3 in DNA: TGTGCCACCAGCAGAGATCGATCCCTTAGCCGTATTGGCTACACCTTC.

This clonotype has at least ten counts. At one end the junction does not follow the germline gene, possibly because of a read error. J is TRBJ2-5 and V is TRBV12-3 or TRBV12-4, with a weak D call TRBD2 (5 bases). The CDR3 is 14 amino acids. The CDR3 DNA follows: TGTGCCTGCAGTTTAGAGGTGGGAGAAGAGACCCAGTACTTC. Amino acid sequence: CACSLEVGEETQYF.

Many counts were recorded for this clonotype. The chain recombines TRBV13 with TRBJ1-5; TRBD1 aligns across 10 bases. Per germline, CDR1 PRHDT and CDR2 FYEKMQ (reference sequence). The CDR3 contains 19 residues. The ends lost 1 base at V and 4 bases at J; junction bases unmatched: 13. CDR3 in amino acids: CASSLARDRGRGINQPQHF. CDR3 nucleotide sequence: TGTGCCAGCAGCTTAGCCCGGGACAGGGGAAGAGGTATAAATCAGCCCCAGCATTTT.

This clonotype was observed many times. V gene TRBV2 combines with J gene TRBJ1-1; D perhaps matches TRBD1 (6 bases). The CDR3 runs 13 residues. Trimming stripped 1 base from V and 7 bases from J, with 10 bases between. CDR1 is SNHLY, CDR2 FYNNEI, per germline. In DNA form, the CDR3 reads TGTGCCAGCAGTGAAGAGGACAGCCGTGAAGCTTTCTTT. Translating gives CASSEEDSREAFF.

This chain links TRBV18 with TRBJ2-7; no clear D gene. The germline gives CDR1 KGHSH, CDR2 LQKENI. Deletions cut 3 bases from V and 3 bases from J, with 9 bases between. CDR3 length: 13 amino acids. As DNA, the CDR3 is TGTGCCAGCTCACCCTACAGCCTCTACGAGCAGTACTTC. It translates to CASSPYSLYEQYF.

This clonotype showed up just once. This chain uses TRBV2 with TRBJ1-2, with D maybe TRBD1 (6 bases). The CDR3 spans 14 residues. Germline V lookup: CDR1 SNHLY, CDR2 FYNNEI. Trimming pared 3 bases from V and 4 bases from J, leaving 12 bases between. The CDR3 nucleotides are TGTGCCAGCAGTGAGGATGCAGGGGTCTATGGCTACACCTTC. The encoded protein is CASSEDAGVYGYTF.

Comment on this clonotype: A much larger clone lies a single base off, so this may be a read error. Because it lacks the conserved phenylalanine or tryptophan at the end, this CDR3 is likely a read error. The limits of the CDR3 on the DNA are not certain, so only TCRdb's listed CDR3 is given. V gene TRBV2 combines with J gene TRBJ1-1. The CDR3 is 14 residues long, ends included. The V gene's germline CDR1 is SNHLY and CDR2 FYNNEI. This CDR3 reads CASRDSTMNTESFL.

In the case of this clonotype: This may arise from a read error, as a much more abundant clone is one base away. V and J are TRBV11-2 and TRBJ1-1; no reliable D call. Germline V lookup: CDR1 SGHAT, CDR2 FQNNGV. CDR3 size: 17 residues. CDR3 loop: CASSFGVKGRRETEACF. The CDR3 DNA reads TGTGCCAGCAGCTTTGGTGTCAAAGGGCGCCGGGAGACTGAAGCTTGCTTT. The full variable domain, rest sourced from reference TRBV11-2 and TRBJ1-1, is EAGVAQSPRYKIIEKRQSVAFWCNPISGHATLYWYQQILGQGPKLLIQFQNNGVVDDSQLPKDRFSAERLKGVDSTLKIQPAKLEDSAVYLCASSFGVKGRRETEACFGQGTRLTVV.

This clonotype appeared many times. The chain combines TRBV24-1 with TRBJ2-5, with 8 bases matching TRBD1. Germline V gene sequence: CDR1 KGHDR, CDR2 SFDVKD. CDR3 length: 16 residues. Trimming at V came to 4 bases and at J to 5 bases, leaving 11 bases not matched to a gene. This chain's CDR3 is CATSDPGQEGEETQYF. CDR3 DNA: TGTGCCACCAGTGACCCGGGACAGGAGGGTGAGGAGACCCAGTACTTC.

The chain recombines TRBV6-2 or TRBV6-3 with TRBJ2-4, with 7 nucleotides matching TRBD1. Looked up from germline, CDR1 is MNHEY and CDR2 is SVGEGT. The CDR3 is 11 amino acids. Unmatched junction bases numbered 1, after V lost 4 bases and J lost 10 bases. The CDR3 region has the DNA TGTGCCAGCAGTTCGGACAGGATTCAGTACTTC. Protein: CASSSDRIQYF.

J is TRBJ1-6 and V is TRBV6-1; weak D call: TRBD1 (5 bases). The CDR3 spans 13 residues. V shed 6 bases and J shed 8 bases, with 11 bases lying between them. Germline assignment: CDR1 MNHNS and CDR2 SASEGT. The CDR3 spells CASRGGTDSPLHF. CDR3 DNA: TGTGCCAGCAGGGGGGGTACGGATTCACCCCTCCACTTT.

This clonotype showed up many times. The rearrangement joins TRBV19 to TRBJ1-5; D possibly corresponds to TRBD1 (5 bases). V was shortened by 2 bases and J by 5 bases, with 16 bases between the two germline ends. Germline V gene sequence: CDR1 LNHDA, CDR2 SQIVND (reference sequence). The CDR3 sequence is 16 residues long. The DNA of the CDR3 is TGTGCCAGTAGTATAAGGCCGGCGCCGGGGGATCAGCCCCAGCATTTT. Its translation: CASSIRPAPGDQPQHF.